The clone carrying this T cell receptor (beta chain) was seen more than once but under ten times. This sample is part of a study of response to subunit inactivated influenza vaccine. V was pared by 0 bases and J by 8 bases, with 19 bases between. This CDR3 comprises 16 residues. Germline CDR1 and CDR2: DFQATT and SNEGSKA (reference sequence). TCRdb re-called the RT-PCR reads through MiXCR, storing one row per CDR3 protein. The sample includes hundreds of thousands of distinct CDR3 sequences, approximately 14% of them seen just once. This TCR was recovered from a man aged 50 or older who received an inactivated influenza vaccine. V and J are TRBV20-1 and TRBJ1-4; D gene ambiguous. The sample in question was PBMCs from blood, obtained 12 days after vaccination. The CDR3 sequence is CSARDRAARPVEKLFF. The CDR3 DNA is TGCAGTGCTAGAGATCGAGCCGCCAGGCCGGTCGAAAAACTGTTTTTT.